This T cell receptor beta chain was documented in a study of T cell repertoires in ileal Crohn's disease. The CDR3 is made up of 13 amino acids. V was trimmed by 5 bases and J by 2 bases, leaving 9 bases between them. Germline CDR1 and CDR2: SGHTA and FQGTGA. As for this clone: Its antigen is not known.

Assay used: immunoSEQ multiplex PCR; TCRdb lists only in-frame clones, some missing. The sample lists 5,500 to 8,500 clones, 75% to 85% seen once, with just over 4.5% in the top ten. Study conclusions and caveats: Clonality above 26.8% at surgery always came with endoscopic recurrence.

The sequencing sample was made of ileal tissue. The sequence derives from an adult with Crohn's disease. The rearrangement joins TRBV7-3 to TRBJ2-5; D is perhaps TRBD1 (6 bases). CDR3: CASSATGQETQYF. CDR3 bases: TGTGCCAGCAGCGCCACAGGGCAAGAGACCCAGTACTTC. The variable domain in full, completed from reference TRBV7-3 and TRBJ2-5, reads GAGVSQTPSNKVTEKGKYVELRCDPISGHTALYWYRQSLGQGPEFLIYFQGTGAADDSGLPNDRFFAVRPEGSVSTLKIQRTERGDSAVYLCASSATGQETQYFGPGTRLLVL.